Each of the 16 T cell receptor beta chains below was sequenced from the same sample in a study of blood T cell repertoires in COVID-19 (TCRdb year 2020). Receptors were amplified or captured by the immunoSEQ multiplex PCR assay. In its TCRdb copy, this immuneACCESS table keeps in-frame sequences only and misses some clones. Where compared with another copy, unresolved V genes explain less than half of these, and the others have no known cause. Counted in this sample were about 290,000 clones; over 85% of them appeared once. The ten largest clones capture roughly 11% of the sample. The sample was peripheral blood. The receptors derive from a woman younger than 45 with COVID-19, enrolled during active disease.

V is TRBV21-1 and J is TRBJ1-1; the table's D gene call, TRBD1, was not cross checked with the DNA. TRBV21-1 represents a pseudogene. The length of the CDR3 is 15 residues. CDR3 loop: CASSKVDRGNTEAFF. The DNA of the CDR3 is TGTGCCAGCAGCAAAGTCGACAGGGGGAACACTGAAGCTTTCTTT.

A single count supports this clone. J is TRBJ2-4 and V is TRBV19; 11 bases align to TRBD1. The CDR3 covers 18 residues. CDR1 and CDR2 from the germline V gene are LNHDA and SQIVND (reference sequence). V shed 9 bases, J shed 0 bases, and the junction held 13 bases outside the gene matches. The CDR3 nucleotides read TGTGCCAGCCTTTCCGGGACAGGGGGACCGATAGCCAAAAACATTCAGTACTTC. Protein: CASLSGTGGPIAKNIQYF.

The chain employs TRBV2 and TRBJ1-5; tentative D call: TRBD1 (6 bases). Trimming took 7 bases from V and 4 from J, leaving 17 bases between them. Germline V CDR1 and CDR2: SNHLY, FYNNEI. The CDR3 is 15 amino acids. Written as DNA, the CDR3 is TGTGCCAGCACTTCGCGGCACAGGGATAATCAGCCCCAGCATTTT. Amino acids: CASTSRHRDNQPQHF.

The V and J genes are TRBV7-8 and TRBJ2-5, with a weak D call TRBD1 (6 bases). The CDR3 consists of 13 residues. The V gene's germline CDR1 is SGHVS and CDR2 FQNEAQ. Deletions cut 4 bases from V and 5 bases from J, with 11 bases between. CDR3 bases: TGTGCCAGCAGCTCAGGGGTGTGGGAGACCCAGTACTTC. Its protein is CASSSGVWETQYF.

J is TRBJ2-5 and V is TRBV10-3; 12 bases match TRBD2. The ends lost 3 bases at V and 4 bases at J; junction bases unmatched: 12. The length of the CDR3 is 18 residues. In germline, CDR1 is ENHRY, CDR2 SYGVKD. DNA of the CDR3: TGTGCCATCAGTGATCGGATTCTAGCGGGGGGGCGCGTAGAGACCCAGTACTTC. Protein: CAISDRILAGGRVETQYF.

The chain links TRBV15 to TRBJ2-5; 8 bases are a match to TRBD2. This CDR3 comprises 16 residues. J was trimmed by 1 base and V by 0 bases; bases with no gene match: 4. The germline V gene has CDR1 LNHNV and CDR2 YYDKDF (reference sequence). The CDR3 region is CATSREGRGGQETQYF. The CDR3 region has the DNA TGTGCCACCAGCAGAGAAGGTCGGGGGGGCCAAGAGACCCAGTACTTC.

The chain recombines TRBV13 with TRBJ2-1; D might be TRBD2 (6 bases). The V gene's germline CDR1 is PRHDT and CDR2 FYEKMQ (reference sequence). V was shortened by 0 bases and J by 8 bases, with 8 bases between the two germline ends. This CDR3 contains 13 residues. The CDR3 coding sequence is TGTGCCAGCAGCTTAGGTGGGGGGTATGAGCAGTTCTTC. Protein: CASSLGGGYEQFF.

This chain uses TRBV4-1 with TRBJ1-2; D might be TRBD1 (6 bases). This CDR3 has 16 residues. The germline V gene has CDR1 MGHRA and CDR2 YSYEKL. The V end lost 4 bases, the J end lost 1 base, and 16 bases lay between the germline ends. In nucleotides, the CDR3 is TGCGCCAGCAGCCCCTCGGACAGCCGAGTTAACTATGGCTACACCTTC. It specifies CASSPSDSRVNYGYTF.

V is TRBV7-8 and J is TRBJ2-5; TRBD2 aligns across 9 bases. Germline values: CDR1 SGHVS, CDR2 FQNEAQ. CDR3 length: 14 residues. V shed 3 bases, J shed 3 bases, and the junction held 2 bases outside the gene matches. The chain's CDR3 is CASSFLAGEETQYF. The CDR3 DNA follows: TGTGCCAGCAGCTTCTTAGCGGGGGAAGAGACCCAGTACTTC.

The chain combines TRBV27 with TRBJ2-7; tentatively, D is TRBD2 (7 bases). CDR3 length: 15 residues. Germline CDR1 MNHEY, CDR2 SMNVEV (reference sequence). V was shortened by 7 bases and J by 2 bases, with 18 bases between the two germline ends. CDR3 region: CASNLRGGVAYEQYF. In DNA, the CDR3 is TGTGCCAGCAACCTAAGGGGGGGAGTGGCCTACGAGCAGTACTTC.

The chain recombines TRBV5-5 with TRBJ1-6; D is perhaps TRBD1 (6 bases). The length of the CDR3 is 16 residues. With 4 bases removed from V and 3 bases from J, the gap between germline ends came to 14 bases. Germline CDR1 is SGHKS and CDR2 is YYEKEE (reference sequence). The CDR3 DNA sequence: TGTGCCAGCAGCACCGGACAGCCCTACTATAATTCACCCCTCCACTTT. Amino acids: CASSTGQPYYNSPLHF.

The rearrangement links TRBV29-1 to TRBJ1-1; 9 nucleotides line up with TRBD1. CDR3 length equals 15 residues. Germline V CDR1 and CDR2: SQVTM, ANQGSEA. V dropped 1 base and J dropped 3; count of bases not matched to a gene: 6. The CDR3 nucleotides are TGCAGCGTTGAAGGTGTGAGGACAGGGGACACTGAAGCTTTCTTT. Translating gives CSVEGVRTGDTEAFF.

This rearrangement joins TRBV6-4 to TRBJ1-3; TRBD1 matches at 9 bases. Trimming at V came to 5 bases and at J to 2 bases, leaving 1 base not matched to a gene. Germline V gene sequence: CDR1 MRHNA, CDR2 SNTAGT. CDR3 length equals 14 residues. The CDR3 DNA follows: TGTGCCAGCAGTTACAGGGGGCCTGGAAACACCATATATTTT. This encodes CASSYRGPGNTIYF.

The rearrangement uses TRBV7-9 and TRBJ2-3, with 8 bases matching TRBD2. The CDR3 has 16 amino acids. The germline CDR1 and CDR2 sequences are SEHNR and FQNEAQ (reference sequence). The V and J ends lost 5 bases and 11 bases, in that order; junction bases with no gene match: 18. Written as DNA, the CDR3 is TGTGCCAGCAGCCCTCTTCCAGCGGGGGTTGTTGCAATGCAGTATTTT. Protein sequence: CASSPLPAGVVAMQYF.

The rearrangement joins TRBV28 to TRBJ2-5, with D unresolved. There are 14 residues in the CDR3. Germline V gene data show CDR1 as MDHEN and CDR2 as SYDVKM. V gave up 5 bases and J gave up 4 bases, with 14 bases separating them. The CDR3 DNA reads as TGTGCCAGCAGTACCCCCGGGTCTGGAGAGACCCAGTACTTC. Protein product: CASSTPGSGETQYF.

V usage is TRBV10-1 and J usage is TRBJ1-3; TRBD1 might be the D (6 bases). The V and J ends lost 4 bases and 2 bases respectively, with 9 bases between them. The germline gives CDR1 WNHNN, CDR2 SYGVQD (reference sequence). The CDR3 has 14 residues. The CDR3 DNA is TGCGCCAGCAGTGCCGCAGGGGCTGGAAACACCATATATTTT. It codes for CASSAAGAGNTIYF.